This T cell receptor beta chain stems from a study of response to subunit inactivated influenza vaccine (dated by TCRdb to 2016 to 2018). Background for the entire study: Deep quantitative profiling of the T cell receptor repertoire was used in the study to follow responses to a trivalent subunit inactivated influenza vaccine. What the study reported, not specific to this receptor: According to the authors, only a limited number of new T cells may be recruited by each seasonal influenza vaccination.

Library preparation used RT-PCR. Sequencer: Illumina HiSeq 2500. In TCRdb, the public reads were trimmed at Q25 with fastp and aligned with MiXCR, with productive beta chains retained. One record per CDR3 amino acid sequence lists the most common genes and DNA. Counted in this sample were approximately 500,000 distinct CDR3 sequences; about 15% of them appeared once. 11% of the sample comes from the top ten. The table lists this clonotype with a few counts. Its antigen target is currently unknown. A junction boundary mismatches the germline segment, possibly from a read error. The germline V gene (reference sequence) provides CDR1 DFQATT and CDR2 SNEGSKA. From its cysteine to its phenylalanine, the CDR3 spans 15 amino acids. The sequence is cut down to CDR3 DNA, 45 bases in frame from base 1.

This chain joins TRBV20-1 to TRBJ2-5; TRBD2 fits 9 bases in the junction. The clonotype originates from a man between 50 and 59 years old who received an inactivated influenza vaccine. Donor details come from another sample of the same person, matched by shared clones. Material: PBMCs from blood, obtained 11 to 12 days after vaccination. The DNA sequence is given as TGCAGTGCTATCCAGTTCGGGACTAGCAGGGAGACCCAGTATTTC. Translated, this gives CSAIQFGTSRETQYF.